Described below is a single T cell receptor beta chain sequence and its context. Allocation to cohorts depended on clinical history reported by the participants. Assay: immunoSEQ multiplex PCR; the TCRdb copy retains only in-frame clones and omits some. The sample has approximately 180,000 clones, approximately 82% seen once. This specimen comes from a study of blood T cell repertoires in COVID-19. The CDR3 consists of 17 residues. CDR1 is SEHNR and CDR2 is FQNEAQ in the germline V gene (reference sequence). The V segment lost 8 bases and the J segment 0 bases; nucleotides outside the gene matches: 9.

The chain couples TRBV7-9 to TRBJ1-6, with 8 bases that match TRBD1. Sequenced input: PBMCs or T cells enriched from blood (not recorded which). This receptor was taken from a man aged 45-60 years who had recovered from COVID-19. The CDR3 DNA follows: TGTGCCAGCGCCGAACAGGGGGTTAGCTCCTATAATTCACCCCTCCACTTT. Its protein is CASAEQGVSSYNSPLHF.